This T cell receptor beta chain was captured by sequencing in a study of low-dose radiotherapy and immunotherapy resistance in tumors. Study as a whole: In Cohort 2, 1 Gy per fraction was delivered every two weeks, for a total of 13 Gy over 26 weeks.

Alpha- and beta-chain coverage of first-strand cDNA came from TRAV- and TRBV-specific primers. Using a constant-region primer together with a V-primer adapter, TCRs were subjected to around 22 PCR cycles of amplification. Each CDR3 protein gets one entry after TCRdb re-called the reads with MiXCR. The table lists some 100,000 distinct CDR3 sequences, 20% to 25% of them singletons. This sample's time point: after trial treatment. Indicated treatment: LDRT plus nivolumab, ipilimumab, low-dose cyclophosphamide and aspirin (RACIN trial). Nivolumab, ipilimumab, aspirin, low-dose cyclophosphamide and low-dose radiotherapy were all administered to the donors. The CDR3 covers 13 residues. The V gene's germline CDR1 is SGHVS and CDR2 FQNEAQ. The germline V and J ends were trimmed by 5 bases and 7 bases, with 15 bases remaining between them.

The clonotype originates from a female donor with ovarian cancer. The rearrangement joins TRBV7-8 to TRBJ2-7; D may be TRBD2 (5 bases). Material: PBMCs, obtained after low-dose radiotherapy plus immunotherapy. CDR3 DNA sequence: TGTGCCAGCAGCCACAGAGGGAGAGAGGAGCAGTACTTC. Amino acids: CASSHRGREEQYF.